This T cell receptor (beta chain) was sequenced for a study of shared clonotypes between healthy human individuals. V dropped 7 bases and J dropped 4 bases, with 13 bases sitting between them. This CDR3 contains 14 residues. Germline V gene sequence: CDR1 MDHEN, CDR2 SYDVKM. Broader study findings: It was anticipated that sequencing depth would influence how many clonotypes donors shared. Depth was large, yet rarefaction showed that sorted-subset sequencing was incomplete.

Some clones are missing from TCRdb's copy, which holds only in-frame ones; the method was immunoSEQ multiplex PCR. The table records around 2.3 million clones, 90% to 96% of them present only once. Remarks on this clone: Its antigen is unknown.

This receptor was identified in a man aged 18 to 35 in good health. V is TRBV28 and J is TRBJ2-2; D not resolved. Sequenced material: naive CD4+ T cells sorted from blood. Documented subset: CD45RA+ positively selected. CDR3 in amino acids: CASIEYPSTGELFF. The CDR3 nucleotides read TGTGCCAGCATAGAATACCCATCCACCGGGGAGCTGTTTTTT. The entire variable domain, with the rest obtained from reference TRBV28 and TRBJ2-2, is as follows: DVKVTQSSRYLVKRTGEKVFLECVQDMDHENMFWYRQDPGLGLRLIYFSYDVKMKEKGDIPEGYSVSREKKERFSLILESASTNQTSMYLCASIEYPSTGELFFGEGSRLTVL.